This TCR beta chain was profiled in a study of T-cell memory formation after mild COVID-19. The study's findings and limits: Mainly in CM and EM were contracting CD4+ clones; CD8+ were in EMRA. Several responding clones turned up in pre-infection memory, indicating that cross-reactive memory may have taken part.

V was shortened by 2 bases and J by 3 bases, with 11 bases between the two germline ends. Germline-derived CDR1 and CDR2 are MNHEY and SVGEGT. This CDR3 region has 14 residues. TCRdb itself ran the 5' RACE reads through MiXCR, one entry per CDR3 protein. This table has roughly 500,000 distinct CDR3 sequences, about a fifth appearing once. As for this clonotype: Its matching antigen is unknown.

V usage is TRBV6-2 or TRBV6-3 and J usage is TRBJ2-7; D is possibly TRBD2 (6 bases). The sequenced sample consisted of PBMCs or a T cell subset sorted from them (not recorded which). The origin of this receptor is an adult woman who had mild COVID-19 (a few samples of this study predate the infection). Cell type and time point are not known. The CDR3: CASSYHGGDYEQYF. The CDR3 DNA reads TGTGCCAGCAGTTACCACGGAGGGGACTACGAGCAGTACTTC.